This TCR beta chain was captured by sequencing in a study of cytomegalovirus exposure and HLA in healthy donors. Study-wide context: The 120 validation repertoires used the same platform as the 550 to 700 first-cohort repertoires (as reported by a later analysis). Study outcomes and limitations: Most TCR sequences showed up rarely, but some public TCRs showed up in many donors. Overall, approximately 150 TCR beta chains were annotated as cytomegalovirus-associated. In the 120 validation repertoires, a later analysis found that first-cohort TCR clusters tended to co-occur.

This CDR3 is built from 13 residues. Germline loops: CDR1 SGHNT, CDR2 YYREEE (reference sequence). The ends lost 4 bases at V and 3 bases at J; junction bases unmatched: 4. Assay used: immunoSEQ multiplex PCR; TCRdb lists only in-frame clones, some missing. The table has approximately 110,000 clones, around 83% seen once. Worth noting for this clone: Its antigen is not known.

Sequencing was done on a sample of PBMCs. The V gene is TRBV5-4, the J gene TRBJ2-7; 7 bases agree with TRBD2. The TCR sequence derives from a woman in her late teens or twenties in good health and CMV-seropositive. The CDR3 DNA reads as TGTGCCAGCAGCCCACGGGGGGACTACGAGCAGTACTTC. Amino acid sequence: CASSPRGDYEQYF.